Following are 14 T cell receptor beta chains from one sample sequenced in a study of OX40 agonist ivuxolimab in advanced cancers. Sequenced by immunoSEQ multiplex PCR; TCRdb stores in-frame clones only, minus some. The data show approximately 86,000 clones, 92% seen once. Sequences were derived from CD4+ or CD8+ T cells sorted from blood, sampled in a trial of the OX40 agonist ivuxolimab. All receptors derive from an adult with an advanced solid tumor such as melanoma, head and neck, liver or kidney cancer.

This clone was recorded only once. This chain uses TRBV9 with TRBJ2-2; 13 bases fit TRBD2. The CDR3 is 18 amino acids. V shed 3 bases, J shed 4 bases, and the junction held 9 bases outside the gene matches. The V gene's germline CDR1 is SGDLS and CDR2 YYNGEE. CDR3 amino acids: CASSAGTGTSGATGELFF. CDR3 DNA sequence: TGTGCCAGCAGCGCCGGGACAGGGACTAGCGGGGCCACCGGGGAGCTGTTTTTT. The whole variable domain, remainder taken from reference TRBV9 and TRBJ2-2, is DSGVTQTPKHLITATGQRVTLRCSPRSGDLSVYWYQQSLDQGLQFLIQYYNGEERAKGNILERFSAQQFPDLHSELNLSSLELGDSALYFCASSAGTGTSGATGELFFGEGSRLTVL.

The chain recombines TRBV28 with TRBJ1-2; D might be TRBD1 (5 bases). The germline V gene encodes CDR1 MDHEN and CDR2 SYDVKM. V lost 4 bases to trimming and J lost 3 bases, with 18 bases between them. This CDR3 has 16 amino acids. CDR3 amino acids: CASSSTRPDSYYGYTF. The CDR3 DNA sequence: TGTGCCAGCAGTTCCACTCGGCCCGACAGCTACTATGGCTACACCTTC.

This chain connects TRBV25-1 to TRBJ2-1; no clear D. V was cut by 6 bases and J by 6 bases, with 18 bases left in between. The CDR3 extends over 15 amino acids. Germline V gives CDR1 MGHDK, CDR2 SYGVNS. The CDR3 loop is CASSPRGAWGNEQFF. DNA for the CDR3: TGTGCCAGCAGCCCCCGAGGCGCTTGGGGCAATGAGCAGTTCTTC.

The rearrangement links TRBV4-3 to TRBJ2-7; no clear D. CDR1 and CDR2 from the germline V gene are LGHNA and YSLEER. V lost 1 base and J 7 bases, leaving 11 bases between the germline ends. The CDR3 spans 13 residues. CDR3 in amino acids: CASSQVSSSEQYF. DNA of the CDR3: TGCGCCAGCAGCCAAGTATCCAGTTCGGAGCAGTACTTC.

The genes are TRBV4-1 and TRBJ1-3; D might be TRBD1 (5 bases). Trimming removed 4 bases at V and 4 bases at J, with 14 bases between. CDR1 MGHRA and CDR2 YSYEKL come from the germline V gene. This CDR3 has 15 amino acids. CDR3 in DNA: TGCGCCAGCAGCCTTAGTGACAGAGCGGGAAACACCATATATTTT. It codes for CASSLSDRAGNTIYF.

This chain joins TRBV30 and TRBJ1-5, with 7 bases identical to TRBD1. Trimming cost V 2 bases and J 5 bases; bases outside gene matches: 3. Germline assignment: CDR1 GTSNPN and CDR2 SVGIG (reference sequence). The CDR3 contains 13 residues. The CDR3, as DNA: TGTGCCTGGAGTTACAGGGGCCATCAGCCCCAGCATTTT. Translating it yields CAWSYRGHQPQHF.

This chain uses TRBV5-1 with TRBJ2-5; 8 bases are a match to TRBD1. V was pared by 5 bases and J by 5 bases, with 8 bases of the junction left unmatched. Germline V lookup: CDR1 SGHRS, CDR2 YFSETQ. The CDR3 consists of 14 residues. Written as DNA, the CDR3 is TGCGCCAGCAGACTCGGACAGGGCGGTGAGACCCAGTACTTC. It codes for CASRLGQGGETQYF.

The gene calls are TRBV18 and TRBJ2-3; TRBD1 might be the D (6 bases). The ends were cut back, 6 bases at V and 0 bases at J, with 19 bases in the middle. Germline V lookup: CDR1 KGHSH, CDR2 LQKENI. This CDR3 region has 17 residues. The CDR3 spells CASSPQGLIASTDTQYF. CDR3 coding DNA: TGTGCCAGCTCCCCCCAGGGGCTAATAGCTAGCACAGATACGCAGTATTTT.

The chain carries TRBV29-1 and TRBJ1-3, with a tentative D call TRBD1 (5 bases). In germline, CDR1 is SQVTM, CDR2 ANQGSEA. The CDR3 is made up of 12 amino acids. Trimming removed 7 bases from V and 4 bases from J, with 11 bases in between. The CDR3 sequence: CSGREGGNTIYF. The CDR3 nucleotides read TGCAGCGGTAGGGAGGGGGGAAACACCATATATTTT.

V and J are TRBV7-2 and TRBJ2-5; TRBD1 aligns across 9 bases. Per the germline V gene, CDR1 is SGHTA and CDR2 is FQGNSA. There are 15 residues in the CDR3. V shed 5 bases, J shed 5 bases, and the junction held 9 bases outside the gene matches. The CDR3 sequence is CASSTTGGLLETQYF. The CDR3 DNA reads TGTGCCAGCAGCACTACAGGGGGCCTTCTCGAGACCCAGTACTTC.

The V call is TRBV19, the J call TRBJ2-2; no clear D gene. Germline V gene lookup returns CDR1 LNHDA and CDR2 SQIVND (reference sequence). Trimming removed 5 bases at V and 4 bases at J, with 14 bases between. The CDR3 totals 15 residues. CDR3 amino acids: CASSSGGLLTGELFF. CDR3 nucleotide sequence: TGTGCCAGTAGTTCGGGCGGTCTTCTCACCGGGGAGCTGTTTTTT.

The chain couples TRBV30 to TRBJ2-2; D is ambiguous. The length of the CDR3 is 13 residues. Trimming pared 1 base from V and 6 bases from J, leaving 9 bases between. Per the germline V gene, CDR1 is GTSNPN and CDR2 is SVGIG (reference sequence). CDR3: CAWSGFDSGELFF. In nucleotides, the CDR3 is TGTGCCTGGAGTGGGTTCGATTCCGGGGAGCTGTTTTTT.

The chain has TRBV29-1 and TRBJ1-4, with D uncertain. The germline gives CDR1 SQVTM, CDR2 ANQGSEA. The CDR3 length is 17 residues. With 6 bases removed from V and 0 bases from J, the gap between germline ends came to 20 bases. CDR3 amino acids: CSVKSAGGQATNEKLFF. The DNA of the CDR3 is TGCAGCGTCAAATCGGCGGGAGGCCAGGCAACTAATGAAAAACTGTTTTTT.

The chain couples TRBV9 to TRBJ1-2; 9 positions agree with TRBD1. Germline lookup yields CDR1 SGDLS and CDR2 YYNGEE. The length of the CDR3 is 14 residues. Trimming cost V 4 bases and J 8 bases; bases outside gene matches: 9. The CDR3 DNA is TGTGCCAGCAGCACAAACAGGGGGCTCGGAGGCTACACCTTC. Amino acids: CASSTNRGLGGYTF.